The 17 T cell receptor beta chains given below trace back to one sample, sequenced in a study of graft-versus-host responses after intestinal transplantation. Profiling relied on immunoSEQ multiplex PCR, and the TCRdb table lists in-frame clones only, not all of them. The sample holds about 110,000 clones, 90% to 95% seen once. No antigen is known for these receptors. This specimen consisted of unstimulated CD4+ T cells sorted from spleen or lymph node cells, obtained before transplant. These receptors originate from a human donor who was the organ donor for an intestinal transplant.

This clone was detected only once. The chain links TRBV7-6 to TRBJ2-5; 10 nucleotides agree with TRBD1. CDR3 length equals 15 residues. Per germline, CDR1 SGHVS and CDR2 FNYEAQ. Trimming at V came to 5 bases and at J to 5 bases, leaving 8 bases not matched to a gene. CDR3 in DNA: TGTGCCAGCAGCGGGACAGGGGATTTCGTTGAGACCCAGTACTTC. Translating it yields CASSGTGDFVETQYF.

The gene calls are TRBV28 and TRBJ2-2; the D is unclear. Germline V lookup: CDR1 MDHEN, CDR2 SYDVKM. Deletions cut 7 bases from V and 2 bases from J, with 11 bases between. The CDR3 totals 14 residues. The CDR3 sequence is CASINRANTGELFF. The CDR3, as DNA: TGTGCCAGCATTAACCGGGCTAACACCGGGGAGCTGTTTTTT.

The chain is built from TRBV6-5 and TRBJ2-5; no reliable D call. TRBJ2-7 matches the DNA end more closely, so the J call is doubtful. Germline values: CDR1 MNHEY, CDR2 SVGAGI. The CDR3 spans 14 residues. The CDR3 here is CASSLWTPPYEQYF. CDR3 nucleotide sequence: TGTGCCAGCAGTCTCTGGACGCCCCCTTACGAGCAGTACTTC.

The V and J genes are TRBV7-9 and TRBJ1-1; the D is unclear. Per germline, CDR1 SEHNR and CDR2 FQNEAQ (reference sequence). This CDR3 comprises 15 residues. Trimming took off 1 base at V and 1 base at J, with 10 bases between the two ends. Here the CDR3 reads CASSLDGRPNTEAFF. CDR3 nucleotide sequence: TGTGCCAGCAGCTTAGATGGCAGGCCGAACACTGAAGCTTTCTTT.

CDR3: CASSRDRGYEQYF. CDR3 bases: TGTGCCAGTAGCAGGGACAGGGGCTACGAGCAGTACTTC. The chain links TRBV19 to TRBJ2-7; 10 positions match TRBD1. The junction had 2 bases not matched to a gene; V was cut back by 6 bases and J by 3 bases. Per the germline V gene, CDR1 is LNHDA and CDR2 is SQIVND (reference sequence). This CDR3 region has 13 residues.

The chain recombines TRBV30 with TRBJ2-3; unclear D gene. The CDR3 sequence is 13 residues long. Germline CDR1 is GTSNPN and CDR2 is SVGIG (reference sequence). V lost 0 bases to trimming and J lost 2 bases, with 6 bases between them. The DNA of the CDR3 is TGTGCCTGGAGTGTAAAGATCACAGATACGCAGTATTTT. It codes for CAWSVKITDTQYF.

V and J are TRBV6-5 and TRBJ2-7; TRBD2 aligns across 14 bases. Trimming cost V 4 bases and J 4 bases; bases outside gene matches: 3. CDR1 and CDR2 (germline): MNHEY, SVGAGI. The CDR3 is made up of 15 amino acids. The DNA for the CDR3 is TGTGCCAGCAGTTGGGGGACTAGCGGGGGATACGAGCAGTACTTC. It codes for CASSWGTSGGYEQYF.

The CDR3 loop reads CASSAGLVTDTQYF. The CDR3 DNA reads TGTGCCAGCAGCGCCGGACTAGTGACAGATACGCAGTATTTT. The V and J genes are TRBV7-2 and TRBJ2-3; 7 bases line up with TRBD2. Per the germline V gene, CDR1 is SGHTA and CDR2 is FQGNSA. V lost 5 bases, J lost 3 bases, and 5 bases stayed unmatched. CDR3 length: 14 amino acids.

This chain uses TRBV5-1 with TRBJ2-1; D is unresolved. The germline V gene encodes CDR1 SGHRS and CDR2 YFSETQ. This CDR3 is built from 13 residues. Trimming took 2 bases from V and 7 from J, leaving 10 bases between them. Written as DNA, the CDR3 is TGCGCCAGCAGCTTAGGCTCAGAAAATGAGCAGTTCTTC. It codes for CASSLGSENEQFF. The variable domain in full, with the rest retrieved from reference TRBV5-1 and TRBJ2-1, is KAGVTQTPRYLIKTRGQQVTLSCSPISGHRSVSWYQQTPGQGLQFLFEYFSETQRNKGNFPGRFSGRQFSNSRSEMNVSTLELGDSALYLCASSLGSENEQFFGPGTRLTVL.

Only one count was recorded for this clone. The CDR3: CASSSAGETDTQYF. The CDR3 region has the DNA TGTGCCAGCAGTTCAGCGGGAGAGACAGATACGCAGTATTTT. The chain recombines TRBV28 with TRBJ2-3; 8 nucleotides line up with TRBD2. In germline, CDR1 is MDHEN, CDR2 SYDVKM. CDR3 size: 14 residues. V lost 4 bases to trimming and J lost 3 bases; unmatched junction nucleotides: 3.

Concerning this clone itself: At one boundary the junction diverges from the germline segment, which might be a read error. The rearrangement links TRBV4-1 to TRBJ1-2; 7 nucleotides line up with TRBD1. Germline loops: CDR1 MGHRA, CDR2 YSYEKL. CDR3 length: 17 residues. The CDR3 DNA reads TGCGCCAGCAGCCAAGTCTTAACGACAGGGTTTAACTCTGGCTACACCTTC. Its protein product is CASSQVLTTGFNSGYTF.

This clone was counted between two and nine times. The genes are TRBV6-6 and TRBJ1-2, with a tentative D call TRBD1 (6 bases). The CDR3 runs 12 residues. Germline lookup yields CDR1 MNHNY and CDR2 SVGAGI (reference sequence). V was pared by 6 bases and J by 6 bases, with 11 bases between. CDR3 sequence: CASRTYRDGYTF. CDR3 sequence (DNA): TGTGCCAGCAGAACTTACAGGGATGGCTACACCTTC.

The rearrangement joins TRBV6-6 to TRBJ1-4; no clear D. CDR3 length: 14 amino acids. Germline CDR1 MNHNY, CDR2 SVGAGI (reference sequence). V lost 5 bases, J lost 4 bases, and 11 bases lay in between. The chain's CDR3 is CASSLSGLNEKLFF. The CDR3 DNA follows: TGTGCCAGCAGTCTAAGCGGACTTAATGAAAAACTGTTTTTT.

The chain couples TRBV6-5 to TRBJ2-7; D not resolved. The CDR3 runs to 12 residues. Trimming took off 4 bases at V and 6 bases at J, with 10 bases between the two ends. Germline CDR1 MNHEY, CDR2 SVGAGI. DNA for the CDR3: TGTGCCAGCAGTTTTCCCCTGGGCGAGCAGTACTTC. Amino acid sequence: CASSFPLGEQYF.

The J gene is TRBJ2-7, the V gene TRBV6-5; D assignment may be TRBD1 or TRBD2 (5 bases each). The CDR3 is made up of 13 amino acids. CDR1 MNHEY and CDR2 SVGAGI come from the germline V gene. V lost 2 bases and J lost 2, with 7 bases in between. CDR3: CASSYGTPYEQYF. In DNA form, the CDR3 reads TGTGCCAGCAGTTACGGGACCCCCTACGAGCAGTACTTC.

The rearrangement uses TRBV28 and TRBJ1-1; D might be TRBD1 (5 bases). Germline CDR1 reads MDHEN; CDR2 reads SYDVKM. The CDR3 is 13 residues long. Trimming took 2 bases from V and 5 from J, leaving 9 bases between them. CDR3 residues: CASSLPGKTEAFF. CDR3 in DNA: TGTGCCAGCAGTTTACCAGGGAAGACTGAAGCTTTCTTT.

This rearrangement joins TRBV28 to TRBJ2-1; D is ambiguous. The CDR3 has 16 residues. Trimming stripped 5 bases from V and 5 bases from J, with 19 bases between. Germline V gene sequence: CDR1 MDHEN, CDR2 SYDVKM. CDR3 DNA: TGTGCCAGCAGTCTGATGCTCGGAGTCCTAAACAATGAGCAGTTCTTC. Protein sequence: CASSLMLGVLNNEQFF.